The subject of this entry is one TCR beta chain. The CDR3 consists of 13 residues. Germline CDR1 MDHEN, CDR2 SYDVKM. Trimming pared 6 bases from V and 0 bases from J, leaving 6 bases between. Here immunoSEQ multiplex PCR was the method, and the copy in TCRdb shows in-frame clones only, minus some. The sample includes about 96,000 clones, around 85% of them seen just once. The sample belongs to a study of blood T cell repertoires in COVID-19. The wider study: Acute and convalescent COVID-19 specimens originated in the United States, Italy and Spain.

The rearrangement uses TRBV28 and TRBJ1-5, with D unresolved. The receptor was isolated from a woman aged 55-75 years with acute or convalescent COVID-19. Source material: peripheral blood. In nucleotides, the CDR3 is TGTGCCAGCAGGGCCTCTAGCAATCAGCCCCAGCATTTT. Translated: CASRASSNQPQHF.